This note documents a single T cell receptor beta chain sequence. The antigen this receptor binds is unknown. Base qualities are not provided; no much larger clone lies one nucleotide away. At diagnosis, peripheral blood, uninvolved tumor-adjacent lung and tumor were collected and were preserved as a mix of fresh-frozen and FFPE material. For TCR repertoire profiling, the blood samples were analyzed as peripheral blood mononuclear cells. For CDR1 and CDR2, the germline V gene lists SGDLS and YYNGEE. V and J lose 4 bases and 1 base, and a span of 12 bases separates them. Spanning cysteine to phenylalanine, the CDR3 consists of 14 amino acids. The only DNA kept is the CDR3, 42 bases in frame from the first base. The entry originates in a study of T cells in localized non-small cell lung cancer (dated by TCRdb to the early 2020s). Background for the entire study: T cell repertoires of a few hundred early-stage NSCLC patients were analyzed, with tumors being compared against uninvolved tumor-adjacent lungs. The cohort was made up of about 240 treatment-naive NSCLC patients whose localized lung tumors had been resected. A mean age of roughly 66 years was recorded for the NSCLC patients, of whom around 140 were male and about 100 were female.

TCR beta CDR3 regions were sequenced from DNA using the immunoSEQ Assay. From the authors' description of their analysis: To compute T cell density, TCR beta template counts were normalized to usable DNA, which was estimated by amplifying housekeeping genes. Richness was estimated using the preseqR package, with extrapolation to 400,000 templates for PBMC samples and to 120,000 templates for tissue samples. Clonality was calculated as one minus Pielou's evenness. To identify tissue-enriched TCRs, differential abundance testing was run on productive amino-acid clonotypes with a minimum total count of 5 and an alpha of 0.1. Repertoire overlap between compartments was quantified with the Jaccard Index and Morisita Overlap Index. TCR beta CDR3s were clustered by GLIPH together with public tetramer-defined viral CDR3s, and at least three viral sequences plus V-gene enrichment were required for viral motifs. Entries here come from immuneACCESS through TCRdb and include only in-frame sequences with V and J called. Some clones fail to appear in such tables; in the studies checked, an unresolved V gene covers under half of the shortfall, and the cause of the remainder is unknown. V and J calls plus clone size are reproduced from that table; the DNA served to infer D and trimming. The sample table contains 16,000 or so clones; only one count was recorded for roughly 90% of them. The top ten clones comprise 3% to 4.5% of the sample.

Paper-wide results and their limitations: Since the design was exploratory, TCR variables were selected using unadjusted p-values with no false-discovery rate correction. Because multi-region tumor sequencing was not done, intratumor heterogeneity could not be ruled out. Uninvolved tumor-adjacent lung showed the highest T cell clonality, higher than tumor, which suggests more focused antigenic responses in the uninvolved tumor-adjacent lung. A median of approximately 50 of the top 100 tumor clones turned up in the paired uninvolved adjacent lung, and under 30 of those clones also ranked among the top 100 of that same adjacent lung. Higher blood T cell density associated with longer overall survival, while higher adjacent-lung clonality associated with shorter survival.

The TCR comes from a male donor aged 60 or over with stage II squamous cell lung carcinoma. The rearrangement joined TRBV9 to TRBJ2-7; D gene: possibly TRBD1, on 6 matching bases. The input for sequencing was peripheral blood, taken before any cancer treatment. The CDR3 protein sequence reads: CASSPRQGSYEQYF. The nucleotides are TGTGCCAGCAGCCCCCGGCAGGGGTCCTACGAGCAGTACTTC. With the rest looked up from the reference TRBV9 and TRBJ2-7 genes rather than sequenced, the full variable domain is DSGVTQTPKHLITATGQRVTLRCSPRSGDLSVYWYQQSLDQGLQFLIQYYNGEERAKGNILERFSAQQFPDLHSELNLSSLELGDSALYFCASSPRQGSYEQYFGPGTRLTVT.